The clone carrying this T cell receptor beta chain was seen a handful of times. This sample is drawn from a study of Graves' ophthalmopathy and Graves' hyperthyroidism. From RNA, the CDR3 regions of TCR beta chains were amplified and sequenced. HTBI primers primed a first-round RT-PCR, and a second-round multiplex PCR followed. MiXCR, run by TCRdb on the multiplex PCR reads, gives a single entry per CDR3 protein. The repertoire holds 400,000 to 450,000 distinct CDR3 sequences, over 20% seen once, with 2.5% to 3.5% in the top ten. The trim removed 4 bases at V and 4 bases at J, leaving 7 bases unmatched. The CDR3 is 14 residues long. Per the germline V gene, CDR1 is SGHRS and CDR2 is YFSETQ.

This sequence originates from a woman aged 18-29 years with stable Graves' hyperthyroidism. The gene calls are TRBV5-1 and TRBJ1-1, with 7 nucleotides matching TRBD1. The sample was peripheral blood. The CDR3 coding sequence is TGCGCCAGCAGCCCCGGACAGGAGTTCACTGAAGCTTTCTTT. Translating gives CASSPGQEFTEAFF.